This TCR beta chain was recovered during a study of PD-L1 blockade in urothelial cancer. Across the study: Prior regimens of chemotherapy numbered 0 to 3 per patient. Blood analysis was done at 3 weeks (second dose) and 6 weeks after treatment began. Typically, measured as a median, blood samples had 110,000 to 150,000 T cells.

The CDR3 runs to 16 residues. Germline assignment: CDR1 SGHRS and CDR2 YFSETQ. The V and J ends lost 4 bases and 5 bases respectively, with 20 bases between them. Sequencing was performed with immunoSEQ multiplex PCR; in TCRdb, only in-frame clones are kept and a portion is missing. The profile covers approximately 38,000 clones, with roughly 89% appearing a single time and around 2% taken by the ten largest. The gene calls are TRBV5-1 and TRBJ2-3, with D possibly being TRBD2 (5 bases). This TCR was recovered from a man aged 60 to 75 with urothelial cancer. Source: PBMCs, taken around atezolizumab (anti-PD-L1) treatment. The CDR3 is CASSPRATPGLDTQYF. As DNA, the CDR3 is TGCGCCAGCAGCCCGCGGGCGACACCCGGACTAGATACGCAGTATTTT.